A single sample is the source of the 27 T cell receptor beta chains below, sequenced in a study of T cells in tumors after PD-1 blockade. TCRdb's table, derived via immunoSEQ multiplex PCR, lists solely in-frame clones and lacks some. The sample holds approximately 47,000 clones, over 70% seen once. The sequences come from PBMCs, collected before anti-PD-1 treatment. The receptors were gathered from a human donor with basal cell carcinoma.

This clone has just a few counts. The chain carries TRBV14 and TRBJ2-7; 8 bases map to TRBD1. Losses at the gene ends were 4 bases for V and 7 bases for J; bases not matched to a gene: 9. The CDR3 extends over 14 amino acids. CDR1 SGHDN and CDR2 FVKESK come from the germline V gene. The CDR3 DNA sequence: TGTGCCAGCAGCCCGGACAGGGCTAGGGGGGAGCAGTACTTC. Translation: CASSPDRARGEQYF.

This clone has more than one count but fewer than ten. The chain combines TRBV7-8 with TRBJ1-2; D perhaps matches TRBD1 (5 bases). Looked up from germline, CDR1 is SGHVS and CDR2 is FQNEAQ. The length of the CDR3 is 15 residues. V shed 2 bases and J shed 7 bases, with 17 bases lying between them. The CDR3 here is CASSLLLPGPSGYTF. In DNA form, the CDR3 reads TGTGCCAGCAGCTTACTCCTCCCAGGGCCATCTGGCTACACCTTC. Variable domain in full (rest from reference TRBV7-8 and TRBJ1-2): GAGVSQSPRYKVAKRGQDVALRCDPISGHVSLFWYQQALGQGPEFLTYFQNEAQLDKSGLPSDRFFAERPEGSVSTLKIQRTQQEDSAVYLCASSLLLPGPSGYTFGSGTRLTVV.

This clone has only a few counts. V gene TRBV24-1 combines with J gene TRBJ2-3, with 9 bases lining up with TRBD2. The CDR3 is made up of 15 amino acids. With 4 bases clipped from V and 3 bases from J, the junction kept 4 bases outside the gene matches. The germline V gene has CDR1 KGHDR and CDR2 SFDVKD. The CDR3 region is CATSEGGGATDTQYF. DNA of the CDR3: TGTGCCACCAGTGAGGGCGGGGGGGCGACAGATACGCAGTATTTT.

This chain connects TRBV24-1 to TRBJ2-6, with TRBD1 matching over 8 bases. J gave up 2 bases and V 3 bases, and 17 bases lay outside the gene matches. The germline CDR1 and CDR2 sequences are KGHDR and SFDVKD. This CDR3 contains 21 residues. The CDR3: CATSDGRMAGGQGTGANVLTF. CDR3 nucleotides: TGTGCCACCAGTGATGGACGGATGGCCGGTGGACAGGGAACTGGGGCCAACGTCCTGACTTTC.

This sequence joins TRBV2 and TRBJ1-1; D remains unclear. The CDR3 consists of 13 residues. Germline CDR1 SNHLY, CDR2 FYNNEI. Trimming left V 1 base short and J 4 bases short, with 7 bases between. The CDR3 sequence is CASSEGRGTEAFF. For the CDR3, the DNA is TGTGCCAGCAGTGAAGGTCGCGGCACTGAAGCTTTCTTT.

This clone was seen only a few times. The J gene is TRBJ2-7, the V gene TRBV4-2; perhaps D is TRBD1 or TRBD2 (5 bases each). CDR3 length: 15 residues. The germline V and J ends were trimmed by 3 bases and 2 bases, with 14 bases remaining between them. Germline V gives CDR1 LGHNA, CDR2 YNFKEQ. The CDR3 loop is CASSQAGTGTYEQYF. The CDR3 bases are TGTGCCAGCAGCCAGGCCGGGACGGGAACCTACGAGCAGTACTTC.

The chain has TRBV4-1 and TRBJ1-1, with 8 bases aligning to TRBD1. Germline V gene data show CDR1 as MGHRA and CDR2 as YSYEKL. This CDR3 has 16 amino acids. V dropped 4 bases and J dropped 4; count of bases not matched to a gene: 11. This CDR3 reads CASSPILDRASTEAFF. The CDR3 DNA sequence: TGCGCCAGCAGCCCGATCTTGGACAGGGCTAGCACTGAAGCTTTCTTT.

This rearrangement joins TRBV27 to TRBJ2-2; D is perhaps TRBD1 (7 bases). From germline, CDR1 is MNHEY and CDR2 SMNVEV (reference sequence). This CDR3 has 17 residues. The V gene lost 2 bases and the J gene lost 3 bases, with 16 bases spanning the gap. CDR3 DNA sequence: TGTGCCAGCAGTTTAACGGGGGTACAGGGGTACACCGGGGAGCTGTTTTTT. Amino acid sequence: CASSLTGVQGYTGELFF.

The chain employs TRBV2 and TRBJ1-1, with 9 positions matching TRBD1. The germline V gene has CDR1 SNHLY and CDR2 FYNNEI. The CDR3 is 15 residues long. J lost 1 base, V lost 4 bases, and 4 bases had no gene match. CDR3 coding DNA: TGTGCCAGCAGTGCCACACAGGGGGCGAACACTGAAGCTTTCTTT. Translated: CASSATQGANTEAFF.

J is TRBJ1-4 and V is TRBV2, with 9 bases matching TRBD1. CDR3 length: 16 residues. Trimming took 2 bases from V and 8 from J; bases not matched to a gene: 9. From germline, CDR1 is SNHLY and CDR2 FYNNEI. CDR3 sequence reads: CASSERAGQGLEKLFF. The DNA for the CDR3 is TGTGCCAGCAGTGAAAGGGCGGGACAGGGCCTAGAAAAACTGTTTTTT. Variable domain in full (rest from reference TRBV2 and TRBJ1-4): EPEVTQTPSHQVTQMGQEVILRCVPISNHLYFYWYRQILGQKVEFLVSFYNNEISEKSEIFDDQFSVERPDGSNFTLKIRSTKLEDSAMYFCASSERAGQGLEKLFFGSGTQLSVL.

The chain uses TRBV5-4 and TRBJ2-3; TRBD2 agrees at 9 bases. V was clipped by 4 bases and J by 4 bases; unmatched bases: 16. Germline CDR1 is SGHNT and CDR2 is YYREEE (reference sequence). The CDR3 sequence is 18 residues long. The CDR3 DNA follows: TGTGCCAGCAGCCCTGGGGGCCTGACTAGCGGCCTACCAGATACGCAGTATTTT. This gives the protein CASSPGGLTSGLPDTQYF.

V is TRBV12-3 or TRBV12-4 and J is TRBJ2-7, with D unclear. The CDR3 totals 13 residues. The germline V and J ends were trimmed by 4 bases and 0 bases, with 7 bases remaining between them. CDR3 region: CASSWEGSYEQYF. The CDR3 region has the DNA TGTGCCAGCAGTTGGGAAGGCTCCTACGAGCAGTACTTC.

This clone was observed once. In DNA form, the CDR3 reads TGTGCCAGCAGCCAAGACAGGGGCTGGCGGGGCTACACCTTC. Its translation is CASSQDRGWRGYTF. The chain uses TRBV3-1 (or the pseudogene TRBV3-2) and TRBJ1-2; D is perhaps TRBD1 (6 bases). CDR3 length: 14 residues. Germline V lookup: CDR1 LGHDT, CDR2 YNNKEL (reference sequence). V lost 0 bases and J 8 bases, leaving 13 bases between the germline ends.

The chain joins TRBV29-1 to TRBJ1-2; 10 bases fit TRBD1. CDR1 is SQVTM and CDR2 is ANQGSEA in the germline V gene. The CDR3 length is 13 residues. V lost 7 bases to trimming and J lost 3 bases; unmatched junction nucleotides: 5. The CDR3 sequence: CSARQGADYGYTF. The CDR3 DNA reads TGCAGCGCCAGACAGGGGGCGGACTATGGCTACACCTTC.

V usage is TRBV14 and J usage is TRBJ2-5; D remains unclear. Between the trimmed V and J ends, which lost 0 bases and 5 bases, there was a span of 4 bases. The germline V gene encodes CDR1 SGHDN and CDR2 FVKESK. The CDR3 has 12 residues. The CDR3 DNA reads as TGTGCCAGCAGCCAAGAAAGGGAGACCCAGTACTTC. The encoded protein is CASSQERETQYF.

This chain joins TRBV7-9 and TRBJ2-2, with D maybe TRBD2 (7 bases). Germline values: CDR1 SEHNR, CDR2 FQNEAQ (reference sequence). CDR3 length: 15 amino acids. The V end was cut by 7 bases, the J end by 4 bases, with 16 bases between. The CDR3 reads CASTLGGAGTGELFF. The DNA of the CDR3 is TGTGCCAGCACCCTGGGGGGGGCCGGCACCGGGGAGCTGTTTTTT.

This clone was picked up one time. V usage is TRBV5-1 and J usage is TRBJ1-2; D gene ambiguous. V lost 4 bases to trimming and J lost 0 bases, with 4 bases between them. The germline V gene encodes CDR1 SGHRS and CDR2 YFSETQ. The CDR3 extends over 12 amino acids. CDR3 sequence: CASSVANYGYTF. The DNA of the CDR3 is TGCGCCAGCAGCGTCGCTAACTATGGCTACACCTTC. Full variable domain (remainder filled in from reference TRBV5-1 and TRBJ1-2): KAGVTQTPRYLIKTRGQQVTLSCSPISGHRSVSWYQQTPGQGLQFLFEYFSETQRNKGNFPGRFSGRQFSNSRSEMNVSTLELGDSALYLCASSVANYGYTFGSGTRLTVV.

The genes are TRBV7-5 and TRBJ2-7; the DNA was not used to check the table's D call, TRBD2. TRBV7-5 constitutes a pseudogene. This CDR3 is built from 15 residues. CDR3 DNA sequence: TGTGCCAGAAGCTTAGAGGCCGGGGGAGACTACGAGCAGTACTTC. This encodes CARSLEAGGDYEQYF.

The rearrangement links TRBV4-1 to TRBJ1-2; D gene ambiguous. Germline V gene sequence: CDR1 MGHRA, CDR2 YSYEKL. The CDR3 length is 14 residues. V lost 1 base and J 8 bases, leaving 14 bases between the germline ends. The CDR3 DNA reads as TGCGCCAGCAGCCAAGGGGAAAACAGAAGGGGCTACACCTTC. Translated, it gives CASSQGENRRGYTF.

This clone was seen more than once but under ten times. The chain links TRBV7-9 to TRBJ1-3; TRBD1 might be the D (6 bases). V lost 1 base, J lost 3 bases, and 16 bases lay in between. Germline V gene lookup returns CDR1 SEHNR and CDR2 FQNEAQ (reference sequence). There are 17 residues in the CDR3. CDR3 DNA sequence: TGTGCCAGCAGCTTAGACCAGGGGCGAGTTTATGGAAACACCATATATTTT. This codes for CASSLDQGRVYGNTIYF.

V is TRBV10-3 and J is TRBJ2-1; possible D gene TRBD2, 5 bases. Deletions cut 0 bases from V and 2 bases from J, with 11 bases between. CDR1 is ENHRY and CDR2 is SYGVKD in the germline V gene. The CDR3 spans 16 residues. The CDR3 loop reads CAISESMAGAYNEQFF. As DNA, the CDR3 is TGTGCCATCAGTGAGTCGATGGCGGGTGCCTACAATGAGCAGTTCTTC.

The CDR3 is CASSLGRGALQPQHF. The CDR3 coding sequence is TGTGCCAGCAGCTTAGGGCGGGGGGCATTGCAGCCCCAGCATTTT. The chain recombines TRBV7-2 with TRBJ1-5; TRBD1 is a possible D gene (6 bases). This CDR3 is built from 15 residues. Deletions cut 1 base from V and 7 bases from J, with 14 bases between. Germline CDR1 reads SGHTA; CDR2 reads FQGNSA.

This rearrangement joins TRBV5-1 to TRBJ2-5; the D call may be TRBD1 or TRBD2 (5 bases each). This CDR3 comprises 15 residues. Looked up from germline, CDR1 is SGHRS and CDR2 is YFSETQ. The V end was cut by 4 bases, the J end by 5 bases, with 18 bases between. The DNA of the CDR3 is TGCGCCAGCAGCATACGGGACCCTGCTAGGGAGACCCAGTACTTC. Translated, it gives CASSIRDPARETQYF. The full variable domain, its missing parts supplied by reference TRBV5-1 and TRBJ2-5, is KAGVTQTPRYLIKTRGQQVTLSCSPISGHRSVSWYQQTPGQGLQFLFEYFSETQRNKGNFPGRFSGRQFSNSRSEMNVSTLELGDSALYLCASSIRDPARETQYFGPGTRLLVL.

This chain links TRBV6-5 with TRBJ1-1; 10 bases agree with TRBD1. Germline V gene sequence: CDR1 MNHEY, CDR2 SVGAGI. The CDR3 totals 15 residues. The J segment lost 5 bases and the V segment lost 2 bases, leaving 5 bases of the junction unmatched. CDR3 region: CASSYEGQGLTEAFF. The DNA of the CDR3 is TGTGCCAGCAGTTACGAGGGACAGGGGCTAACTGAAGCTTTCTTT.

The chain is built from TRBV9 and TRBJ2-1; TRBD2 agrees at 13 bases. This CDR3 has 17 residues. J was trimmed by 0 bases and V by 0 bases; bases with no gene match: 0. CDR1 is SGDLS and CDR2 is YYNGEE in the germline V gene. CDR3: CASSVGLAGGSYNEQFF. As DNA, the CDR3 is TGTGCCAGCAGCGTAGGACTAGCGGGGGGCTCCTACAATGAGCAGTTCTTC.

This clone has a handful of counts. CDR3: CASRAGAPYEQYF. CDR3 DNA: TGTGCCAGCAGGGCGGGGGCCCCCTACGAGCAGTACTTC. The genes are TRBV2 and TRBJ2-7; D is possibly TRBD2 (7 bases). Germline lookup yields CDR1 SNHLY and CDR2 FYNNEI. This CDR3 is 13 amino acids long. V shed 6 bases and J shed 2 bases, with 11 bases lying between them.

V gene TRBV28 combines with J gene TRBJ1-6; D is unresolved. Trimming took off 4 bases at V and 10 bases at J, with 5 bases between the two ends. The CDR3 spans 11 residues. CDR1 and CDR2 from the germline V gene are MDHEN and SYDVKM. Here the CDR3 DNA reads TGTGCCAGCAGTTCAGAGTCACCCCTCCACTTT. It specifies CASSSESPLHF.